What follows describes a single T cell receptor (beta chain). Its antigen remains unknown. The read gets to within 3 residues of the CDR3 end, and the germline J gene fills in the rest. This record comes from a study of T cell clonality in common variable immunodeficiency. Trimming took off 7 bases at V and 4 bases at J, with 14 bases between the two ends. Germline V gene lookup returns CDR1 MNHEY and CDR2 SVGEGT. There are 14 residues in the CDR3. Repertoires were generated with immunoSEQ multiplex PCR, while TCRdb's copy carries only in-frame clones and drops some. The counts give roughly 7,300 clones, none of them seen only once; 22% is held by the top ten. Study-wide points: What drives increased CVID clonality needs T cell subpopulation sequencing. In common variable immunodeficiency, TCR beta chains reportedly carried fewer deletions and N-nucleotide insertions. Compared with healthy controls, CVID subjects showed increased TCRbeta clonality, mostly in about a third.

For at least one year, all CVID subjects received replacement immunoglobulin. The rearrangement joins TRBV6-2 or TRBV6-3 to TRBJ2-1, with D uncertain. Source material: peripheral blood mononuclear cells. The TCR originated in a human donor with common variable immunodeficiency. The CDR3 region is CASTHPNLYNEQFF. The sequenced CDR3 bases are TGTGCCAGCACCCACCCGAACCTATACAATGAG.